These 29 T cell receptor beta chains came from one sample sequenced in a study of CD8 T cells in ankylosing spondylitis. TCRdb re-called the 5' RACE reads with MiXCR, one entry per CDR3 protein. This repertoire shows 300,000 to 350,000 distinct CDR3 sequences, about 20% found once; its top ten account for roughly 3.4%. Sequenced: blood, either unsorted or a sorted T cell fraction (not recorded which). These receptors were obtained from a female donor with ankylosing spondylitis or in good health (not recorded which).

This clonotype showed up just a few times. V usage is TRBV20-1 and J usage is TRBJ1-2; 8 nucleotides align to TRBD1. This CDR3 region has 15 residues. J lost 3 bases, V lost 0 bases, and 6 bases had no gene match. Germline V gene lookup returns CDR1 DFQATT and CDR2 SNEGSKA (reference sequence). The CDR3 is CSARDRTGPHYGYTF. CDR3 nucleotide sequence: TGCAGTGCTAGAGACCGGACAGGGCCACACTATGGCTACACCTTC.

This clonotype was seen more than once but under ten times. This chain joins TRBV6-6 and TRBJ2-3, with D tentatively TRBD2 (6 bases). V lost 0 bases, J lost 5 bases, and 6 bases lay in between. Per the germline V gene, CDR1 is MNHNY and CDR2 is SVGAGI (reference sequence). The CDR3 is made up of 13 amino acids. The CDR3 bases are TGTGCCAGCAGTTACTCCGGGGGAGATACGCAGTATTTT. Encoded protein: CASSYSGGDTQYF.

This clonotype was counted between two and nine times. The V call is TRBV7-9, the J call TRBJ2-2; D gene unclear. Looked up from germline, CDR1 is SEHNR and CDR2 is FQNEAQ (reference sequence). The V and J ends lost 5 bases and 1 base respectively, with 5 bases between them. This CDR3 contains 13 residues. This CDR3 is CASSRENTGELFF. In DNA, the CDR3 is TGTGCCAGCAGCCGTGAGAACACCGGGGAGCTGTTTTTT.

The rearrangement joins TRBV24-1 to TRBJ2-3; D uncertain. The CDR3 has 13 residues. Trimming stripped 1 base from V and 3 bases from J, with 4 bases between. CDR1 and CDR2 from the germline V gene are KGHDR and SFDVKD. CDR3 in DNA: TGTGCCACCAGTGATTTCGCGACAGATACGCAGTATTTT. Protein: CATSDFATDTQYF.

This rearrangement joins TRBV11-2 to TRBJ2-4; 8 bases match TRBD1. The CDR3 is 15 amino acids. Per the germline V gene, CDR1 is SGHAT and CDR2 is FQNNGV. The V gene end was trimmed by 5 bases and the J gene end by 8 bases; junction bases not matched to a gene: 11. DNA of the CDR3: TGTGCCAGCAGCCAGGGCCGACAGGGGTATGACATTCAGTACTTC. Amino acid sequence: CASSQGRQGYDIQYF.

This clonotype was picked up many times. The chain uses TRBV12-3 or TRBV12-4 and TRBJ1-1; D gene ambiguous. V lost 3 bases and J lost 5, with 4 bases in between. The CDR3 spans 11 residues. CDR3 region: CASSFRTEAFF. Here the CDR3 DNA reads TGTGCCAGCAGTTTCCGAACTGAAGCTTTCTTT.

In this sample, this clonotype turned up a few times. The chain combines TRBV6-1 with TRBJ2-1; TRBD2 agrees at 10 bases. The germline V gene encodes CDR1 MNHNS and CDR2 SASEGT. The CDR3 consists of 16 residues. Trimming took 5 bases from V and 3 from J; bases not matched to a gene: 7. CDR3 residues: CASSTGLAEYYNEQFF. The CDR3 coding sequence is TGTGCCAGCAGTACCGGACTAGCGGAGTACTACAATGAGCAGTTCTTC.

This clonotype has more than one count but fewer than ten. In DNA form, the CDR3 reads TGTGCCAGCAGCAGAGGTAGCAGGGGGATTAACTACGAGCAGTACTTC. It specifies CASSRGSRGINYEQYF. The V and J genes are TRBV7-8 and TRBJ2-7, with 7 positions matching TRBD1. CDR3 size: 16 residues. Germline lookup yields CDR1 SGHVS and CDR2 FQNEAQ. V lost 5 bases, J lost 3 bases, and 13 bases stayed unmatched.

This clonotype was detected a few times. The V gene is TRBV12-5, the J gene TRBJ2-5; D is unresolved. The CDR3 is 14 amino acids. Germline values: CDR1 LGHNT, CDR2 FRNRAP. V was shortened by 1 base and J by 5 bases, with 11 bases between the two germline ends. The CDR3 sequence: CASGLDPPRETQYF. The CDR3 DNA reads as TGTGCTAGTGGTTTGGACCCACCGCGGGAGACCCAGTACTTC.

V is TRBV5-1 and J is TRBJ1-1, with D possibly matching TRBD1 (6 bases). CDR1 is SGHRS, CDR2 YFSETQ, per germline. This CDR3 has 14 residues. The germline V and J ends were trimmed by 4 bases and 5 bases, with 15 bases remaining between them. The CDR3 sequence: CASSTHRVLTEAFF. Here the CDR3 DNA reads TGCGCCAGCAGCACACACAGGGTTTTGACTGAAGCTTTCTTT.

This chain links TRBV10-2 with TRBJ2-1; a weak D match, TRBD2 (5 bases). V lost 3 bases, J lost 3 bases, and 6 bases lay in between. CDR3 length: 13 residues. The germline gives CDR1 WSHSY, CDR2 SAAADI. CDR3 protein: CASSDGGYNEQFF. DNA for the CDR3: TGCGCCAGCAGTGACGGAGGCTACAATGAGCAGTTCTTC.

This sequence joins TRBV6-2 or TRBV6-3 and TRBJ1-1, with unresolved D. V was trimmed by 2 bases and J by 0 bases, leaving 7 bases between them. The CDR3 is 14 residues long. Per the germline V gene, CDR1 is MNHEY and CDR2 is SVGEGT. Written as DNA, the CDR3 is TGTGCCAGCAGTTACAGCCATTTGAACACTGAAGCTTTCTTT. Its translation: CASSYSHLNTEAFF.

The gene calls are TRBV11-2 and TRBJ2-7, with D uncertain. Germline CDR1 and CDR2: SGHAT and FQNNGV. The V end was cut by 6 bases, the J end by 2 bases, with 14 bases between. This CDR3 spans 14 amino acids. In nucleotides, the CDR3 is TGTGCCAGCAGGGATCCCGGCCCCCCCTACGAGCAGTACTTC. Its protein is CASRDPGPPYEQYF.

J is TRBJ2-3 and V is TRBV5-6; the D gene is possibly TRBD2 (6 bases). Germline loops: CDR1 SGHDT, CDR2 YYEEEE. This CDR3 has 14 amino acids. The V end was cut by 3 bases, the J end by 1 base, with 9 bases between. CDR3 loop: CASSWDFRTDTQYF. CDR3 in DNA: TGTGCCAGCAGCTGGGACTTCCGCACAGATACGCAGTATTTT.

There are many counts of this clonotype. The genes are TRBV5-1 and TRBJ2-1, with D perhaps TRBD1 (5 bases). CDR1 and CDR2 (germline): SGHRS, YFSETQ. The ends were cut back, 1 base at V and 5 bases at J, with 13 bases in the middle. This CDR3 is 15 amino acids long. The CDR3 nucleotides are TGCGCCAGCAGCTTGAGGGCCCCAGGGAACAATGAGCAGTTCTTC. It codes for CASSLRAPGNNEQFF.

J is TRBJ2-5 and V is TRBV18; the D call may be TRBD1 or TRBD2 (5 bases each). Germline assignment: CDR1 KGHSH and CDR2 LQKENI. The CDR3 consists of 14 residues. The V end lost 1 base, the J end lost 5 bases, and 11 bases lay between the germline ends. This chain's CDR3 is CASSPRGEKETQYF. The DNA for the CDR3 is TGTGCCAGCTCACCACGAGGGGAGAAGGAGACCCAGTACTTC.

J is TRBJ2-5 and V is TRBV12-3 or TRBV12-4; D tentatively reads TRBD1 or TRBD2 (6 bases each). Trimming removed 3 bases from V and 3 bases from J, with 11 bases in between. This CDR3 spans 14 amino acids. The CDR3 is CASSFGGGEETQYF. CDR3 DNA sequence: TGTGCCAGCAGTTTTGGAGGGGGAGAAGAGACCCAGTACTTC.

This chain connects TRBV10-3 to TRBJ1-6, with D uncertain. Germline V CDR1 and CDR2: ENHRY, SYGVKD. V lost 4 bases and J lost 9, with 10 bases in between. The CDR3 totals 13 residues. The chain's CDR3 is CAISGGRSSPLHF. DNA of the CDR3: TGTGCCATCAGTGGAGGACGGAGTTCACCCCTCCACTTT.

This clonotype was seen a few times. The chain has TRBV25-1 and TRBJ2-1; TRBD1 agrees at 10 bases. The V gene's germline CDR1 is MGHDK and CDR2 SYGVNS. Trimming removed 3 bases from V and 9 bases from J; junction bases left unmatched: 14. The CDR3 spans 17 residues. CDR3 coding DNA: TGTGCCAGCAGTGATAGCACCCGGGACAGGGGTCTCGGTGAGCAGTTCTTC. Translated: CASSDSTRDRGLGEQFF. Combining the CDR3 with reference TRBV25-1 and TRBJ2-1 gives the whole variable domain EADIYQTPRYLVIGTGKKITLECSQTMGHDKMYWYQQDPGMELHLIHYSYGVNSTEKGDLSSESTVSRIRTEHFPLTLESARPSHTSQYLCASSDSTRDRGLGEQFFGPGTRLTVL.

This clonotype was counted between two and nine times. V is TRBV5-6 and J is TRBJ2-3, with D possibly TRBD1 on 5 matching bases. Trimming shortened V by 4 bases and J by 5 bases, and 14 bases separated the two germline ends. Germline lookup yields CDR1 SGHDT and CDR2 YYEEEE. The CDR3 loop spans 14 amino acids. The CDR3: CASSQKGLVDTQYF. The CDR3 nucleotides read TGTGCCAGCAGCCAAAAGGGGTTGGTAGATACGCAGTATTTT.

The chain carries TRBV18 and TRBJ1-3; the match to TRBD1 covers 7 bases. With V trimmed by 5 bases and J by 0 bases, 7 bases remained unmatched. The CDR3 covers 16 residues. CDR1 is KGHSH, CDR2 LQKENI, per germline. The CDR3 coding sequence is TGTGCCAGCTCAAGGGACAGAGACTTCTCTGGAAACACCATATATTTT. This gives the protein CASSRDRDFSGNTIYF.

The rearrangement uses TRBV6-1 and TRBJ2-6; D not certain. V lost 7 bases, J lost 4 bases, and 17 bases lay in between. Germline CDR1 reads MNHNS; CDR2 reads SASEGT. This CDR3 spans 16 amino acids. The CDR3 nucleotides read TGTGCCAGCATCCCTGGGCGGCCGACCGGGGCCAACGTCCTGACTTTC. Translation: CASIPGRPTGANVLTF.

V is TRBV20-1 and J is TRBJ2-7; D call uncertain. V lost 2 bases, J lost 0 bases, and 11 bases lay in between. This CDR3 has 14 amino acids. Germline-derived CDR1 and CDR2 are DFQATT and SNEGSKA (reference sequence). The CDR3 DNA reads as TGCAGTGCTAGAAACGTACAGAGCTCCTACGAGCAGTACTTC. This encodes CSARNVQSSYEQYF.

The chain is built from TRBV20-1 and TRBJ2-7, with 7 bases fitting TRBD1. The junction had 8 bases not matched to a gene; V was cut back by 0 bases and J by 0 bases. Germline V gene sequence: CDR1 DFQATT, CDR2 SNEGSKA (reference sequence). This CDR3 contains 16 residues. The CDR3 here is CSARDLLGQPSYEQYF. In nucleotides, the CDR3 is TGCAGTGCTAGAGATCTTCTGGGACAGCCCTCCTACGAGCAGTACTTC.

V is TRBV12-1 and J is TRBJ1-5; the D call TRBD1 from the table was never checked on the DNA. TRBV12-1 is a listed pseudogene. This CDR3 is 15 amino acids long. The DNA of the CDR3 is TGTGCCAGCAGCCCTAGGTGGGACGGTAGTCAGCCCCAGCATTTT. Encoded protein: CASSPRWDGSQPQHF.

V and J are TRBV2 and TRBJ2-7; the match to TRBD2 covers 9 bases. CDR1 SNHLY and CDR2 FYNNEI come from the germline V gene. There are 14 residues in the CDR3. The ends lost 6 bases at V and 4 bases at J; junction bases unmatched: 7. This CDR3 reads CASRKREDKYEQYF. Written as DNA, the CDR3 is TGTGCCAGCAGAAAGCGGGAGGACAAATACGAGCAGTACTTC.

This clonotype was detected many times. The V and J genes are TRBV7-2 and TRBJ2-3; D is unclear. CDR1 and CDR2 from the germline V gene are SGHTA and FQGNSA. The CDR3 totals 12 residues. The V and J ends lost 2 bases and 3 bases respectively, with 3 bases between them. The CDR3: CASSLLTDTQYF. The DNA of the CDR3 is TGTGCCAGCAGCTTATTGACAGATACGCAGTATTTT.

There are many counts of this clonotype. The V call is TRBV29-1, the J call TRBJ1-1; possible D gene TRBD1, 5 bases. CDR1 and CDR2 from the germline V gene are SQVTM and ANQGSEA. Trimming stripped 4 bases from V and 9 bases from J, with 15 bases between. This CDR3 comprises 12 residues. CDR3 DNA sequence: TGCAGCGTTGTAGTCCAGGACATGAAAGCTTTCTTT. This codes for CSVVVQDMKAFF.

The gene calls are TRBV7-2 and TRBJ2-7, with 14 bases lining up with TRBD2. The CDR3 runs 16 residues. V gave up 1 base and J gave up 2 bases; unmatched junction bases: 1. The germline CDR1 and CDR2 sequences are SGHTA and FQGNSA. The CDR3 sequence is CASSLGTSGRPYEQYF. The CDR3 DNA is TGTGCCAGCAGCTTAGGGACTAGCGGGAGGCCCTACGAGCAGTACTTC.